Listed below are T cell receptor beta chains from one sample, sequenced in a study of T-cell memory formation after mild COVID-19. One entry per CDR3 protein results from TCRdb running MiXCR on the 5' RACE reads. The repertoire holds around 320,000 distinct CDR3 sequences, roughly 19% seen once, with roughly 20% in the top ten. Sequencing was performed on PBMCs or a T cell subset sorted from them (not recorded which). The receptor set was obtained from a man younger than 30 who had mild COVID-19 (a few samples of this study predate the infection). Cell type and time point are not known. The CDR3 runs from the conserved cysteine through the conserved F or W. D genes are given only for firm matches. The size entry is marked missing in some rows and otherwise reads once, few, many or a size class.

V: TRBV12-3/TRBV12-4
D: TRBD1
size: many
J: TRBJ1-3
CDR3: CASSFGTGIGNTIYF
DNA: TGTGCCAGCAGTTTTGGGACAGGGATCGGAAACACCATATATTTT

V: TRBV20-1
D: NA
size: few
J: TRBJ1-4
CDR3: CSAPGAPNEKLFF
DNA: TGCAGTGCTCCAGGAGCGCCTAATGAAAAACTGTTTTTT

V: TRBV7-2
D: NA
size: few
J: TRBJ1-5
CDR3: CASSLVGRGTQPQHF
DNA: TGTGCCAGCAGCTTAGTGGGAAGAGGTACGCAGCCCCAGCATTTT

V: TRBV5-1
D: TRBD1
size: few
J: TRBJ1-4
CDR3: CASSVRTGRNEKLFF
DNA: TGCGCCAGCAGCGTGAGGACAGGGCGGAATGAAAAACTGTTTTTT

V: TRBV3-1
D: NA
size: NA
J: TRBJ1-2
CDR3: CASSQDFRATYTF
DNA: TGTGCCAGCAGCCAAGATTTTAGGGCAACCTACACCTTC

V: TRBV7-9
D: NA
size: few
J: TRBJ1-1
CDR3: CASSLARQGTEAFF
DNA: TGTGCCAGCAGCTTAGCGCGGCAGGGCACTGAAGCTTTCTTT

V: TRBV7-3
D: TRBD2
size: NA
J: TRBJ2-3
CDR3: CASSLGGAEDTQYF
DNA: TGTGCCAGCAGCCTCGGGGGGGCTGAGGATACGCAGTATTTT

V: TRBV10-3
D: NA
size: NA
J: TRBJ2-5
CDR3: CAISESRTQYF
DNA: TGTGCCATCAGTGAGTCGCGGACCCAGTACTTC

V: TRBV7-2
D: NA
size: once
J: TRBJ2-3
CDR3: CASSRRRDTQYF
DNA: TGTGCCAGCAGCCGAAGGCGGGATACGCAGTATTTT

V: TRBV6-1
D: NA
size: NA
J: TRBJ2-2
CDR3: CASSESGADGELFF
DNA: TGTGCCAGCAGTGAATCCGGGGCCGACGGGGAGCTGTTTTTT

V: TRBV20-1
D: NA
size: few
J: TRBJ1-1
CDR3: CSARDLKLANTEAFF
DNA: TGCAGTGCTAGAGATCTTAAGCTAGCGAACACTGAAGCTTTCTTT

V: TRBV29-1
D: TRBD1
size: few
J: TRBJ1-1
CDR3: CSALTGGTEAFF
DNA: TGCAGCGCCCTGACAGGGGGCACTGAAGCTTTCTTT

V: TRBV7-2
D: NA
size: few
J: TRBJ1-2
CDR3: CASSRSQGTYGYTF
DNA: TGTGCCAGCAGCCGATCACAGGGAACCTATGGCTACACCTTC

V: TRBV20-1
D: NA
size: NA
J: TRBJ2-5
CDR3: CSARDPIGETQYF
DNA: TGCAGTGCTAGAGACCCGATTGGAGAGACCCAGTACTTC

V: TRBV4-1
D: TRBD1
size: few
J: TRBJ1-5
CDR3: CASSQGFGQGGQPQHF
DNA: TGCGCCAGCAGCCAAGGTTTCGGACAGGGAGGTCAGCCCCAGCATTTT

V: TRBV7-2
D: NA
size: NA
J: TRBJ2-4
CDR3: CASSLGRGAQAKNIQYF
DNA: TGTGCCAGCAGCTTAGGTCGGGGGGCCCAGGCCAAAAACATTCAGTACTTC

V: TRBV29-1
D: NA
size: NA
J: TRBJ2-1
CDR3: CSVGPLYANEQFF
DNA: TGCAGCGTTGGACCGCTATACGCCAATGAGCAGTTCTTC

V: TRBV15
D: NA
size: NA
J: TRBJ2-6
CDR3: CATSASGANVLTF
DNA: TGTGCCACCAGCGCCTCTGGGGCCAACGTCCTGACTTTC

V: TRBV5-1
D: NA
size: NA
J: TRBJ2-3
CDR3: CASSLLAGAYTDTQYF
DNA: TGCGCCAGCAGCTTACTCGCGGGGGCCTACACAGATACGCAGTATTTT

V: TRBV20-1
D: TRBD1
size: few
J: TRBJ2-7
CDR3: CSAQGQDSLEQYF
DNA: TGCAGTGCACAGGGACAGGACTCCCTCGAGCAGTACTTC

V: TRBV7-2
D: NA
size: few
J: TRBJ1-1
CDR3: CASSLLRTEAFF
DNA: TGTGCCAGCAGCTTATTGAGGACTGAAGCTTTCTTT

V: TRBV7-9
D: TRBD1
size: few
J: TRBJ2-7
CDR3: CASSSGLDRVRYEQYF
DNA: TGTGCCAGCAGCTCGGGATTGGACAGGGTAAGGTACGAGCAGTACTTC

V: TRBV7-6
D: TRBD2
size: few
J: TRBJ2-5
CDR3: CASSPTSGGQETQYF
DNA: TGTGCCAGCAGCCCTACCAGCGGGGGACAAGAGACCCAGTACTTC

V: TRBV6-5
D: TRBD1
size: few
J: TRBJ2-6
CDR3: CASSYSGTGAPGANVLTF
DNA: TGTGCCAGCAGTTACTCAGGGACAGGGGCCCCTGGGGCCAACGTCCTGACTTTC

V: TRBV4-1
D: NA
size: few
J: TRBJ2-1
CDR3: CASRPTGDNEQFF
DNA: TGCGCCAGCAGACCCACAGGAGACAATGAGCAGTTCTTC

V: TRBV7-2
D: NA
size: NA
J: TRBJ1-3
CDR3: CASSLFGVVPGNTIYF
DNA: TGTGCCAGCAGCTTATTTGGGGTAGTCCCTGGAAACACCATATATTTT

V: TRBV27
D: NA
size: NA
J: TRBJ2-1
CDR3: CASSLFRQTEQFF
DNA: TGTGCCAGCAGTTTATTCCGACAGACCGAGCAGTTCTTC

V: TRBV28
D: NA
size: once
J: TRBJ2-1
CDR3: CASSVISALGEQFF
DNA: TGTGCCAGCAGTGTGATTAGCGCCTTGGGTGAGCAGTTCTTC

V: TRBV6-5
D: NA
size: NA
J: TRBJ1-5
CDR3: CASSRGEGQPQHF
DNA: TGTGCCAGCAGTCGAGGGGAAGGTCAGCCCCAGCATTTT

V: TRBV6-2/TRBV6-3
D: NA
size: NA
J: TRBJ1-5
CDR3: CASSYPVSNQPQHF
DNA: TGTGCCAGCAGTTACCCCGTCTCAAATCAGCCCCAGCATTTT

V: TRBV4-1
D: NA
size: NA
J: TRBJ2-7
CDR3: CASSHEEGAYEQYF
DNA: TGCGCCAGCAGCCACGAGGAGGGGGCCTACGAGCAGTACTTC

V: TRBV12-3/TRBV12-4
D: NA
size: many
J: TRBJ2-5
CDR3: CASTRQNQETQYF
DNA: TGTGCCAGCACCCGGCAGAACCAAGAGACCCAGTACTTC

V: TRBV29-1
D: NA
size: NA
J: TRBJ2-1
CDR3: CSVDSQNINEQFF
DNA: TGCAGCGTTGACAGTCAGAACATCAATGAGCAGTTCTTC

V: TRBV18
D: NA
size: few
J: TRBJ1-4
CDR3: CASFTQNNEKLFF
DNA: TGTGCCAGCTTTACTCAGAATAATGAAAAACTGTTTTTT

V: TRBV12-3/TRBV12-4
D: TRBD1
size: NA
J: TRBJ2-3
CDR3: CASSRDRGQGDTQYF
DNA: TGTGCCAGCAGTCGGGACAGGGGGCAGGGAGATACGCAGTATTTT

V: TRBV5-1
D: TRBD2
size: many
J: TRBJ2-3
CDR3: CASSLGLAGSTTDTQYF
DNA: TGCGCCAGCAGCTTGGGACTAGCGGGGTCAACAACAGATACGCAGTATTTT

V: TRBV2
D: NA
size: NA
J: TRBJ1-6
CDR3: CAGNQEASDSPLHF
DNA: TGTGCCGGAAATCAGGAGGCAAGCGACTCACCCCTCCACTTT

V: TRBV28
D: NA
size: NA
J: TRBJ2-1
CDR3: CASTPADFGYNEQFF
DNA: TGTGCCAGCACCCCCGCGGACTTTGGCTACAATGAGCAGTTCTTC

V: TRBV12-5
D: NA
size: NA
J: TRBJ2-1
CDR3: CARPGKGAGPYNEQFF
DNA: TGTGCTAGGCCCGGAAAAGGGGCGGGGCCTTACAATGAGCAGTTCTTC

V: TRBV7-9
D: TRBD1
size: NA
J: TRBJ2-7
CDR3: CASSFQGAYYEQYF
DNA: TGTGCCAGCAGCTTTCAGGGGGCTTACTACGAGCAGTACTTC

V: TRBV4-3
D: NA
size: few
J: TRBJ1-2
CDR3: CASSQGGGSYGYTF
DNA: TGCGCCAGCAGCCAAGGGGGCGGGAGCTATGGCTACACCTTC

V: TRBV9
D: TRBD1
size: few
J: TRBJ2-6
CDR3: CASSGLVQGSGANVLTF
DNA: TGTGCCAGCAGCGGTTTAGTACAGGGGTCTGGGGCCAACGTCCTGACTTTC

V: TRBV6-2/TRBV6-3
D: NA
size: few
J: TRBJ2-5
CDR3: CASSYLDSETQYF
DNA: TGTGCCAGCAGCTACTTGGACAGTGAGACCCAGTACTTC

V: TRBV7-2
D: TRBD1
size: NA
J: TRBJ2-1
CDR3: CASERGGESYNEQFF
DNA: TGTGCCAGCGAGAGAGGGGGCGAATCCTACAATGAGCAGTTCTTC

V: TRBV20-1
D: TRBD2
size: NA
J: TRBJ2-5
CDR3: CSARERSGGRETQYF
DNA: TGCAGTGCTAGAGAGAGGAGCGGGGGCCGAGAGACCCAGTACTTC

V: TRBV6-4
D: TRBD1
size: NA
J: TRBJ1-5
CDR3: CASSEGQRCNQPQHF
DNA: TGTGCCAGCAGTGAGGGACAGAGATGTAATCAGCCCCAGCATTTT

V: TRBV7-9
D: NA
size: NA
J: TRBJ1-2
CDR3: CASSPDGGRGYGYTF
DNA: TGTGCCAGCAGCCCCGACGGGGGCCGTGGCTATGGCTACACCTTC

V: TRBV12-3/TRBV12-4
D: NA
size: few
J: TRBJ1-2
CDR3: CASRRPGTVSGYTF
DNA: TGTGCCAGCAGACGGCCCGGGACGGTGTCTGGCTACACCTTC

V: TRBV12-3/TRBV12-4
D: NA
size: NA
J: TRBJ1-2
CDR3: CASSFDPEQGYTF
DNA: TGTGCCAGCAGTTTTGACCCCGAACAGGGCTACACCTTC

V: TRBV5-1
D: NA
size: NA
J: TRBJ2-7
CDR3: CACSSESLYEQYF
DNA: TGCGCCTGCAGCTCGGAATCCCTCTACGAGCAGTACTTC

V: TRBV3-1
D: NA
size: NA
J: TRBJ1-1
CDR3: CASGGRDTEAFF
DNA: TGTGCCAGCGGGGGCCGGGACACTGAAGCTTTCTTT

V: TRBV7-7
D: NA
size: few
J: TRBJ2-1
CDR3: CASSLDGGHNEQFF
DNA: TGTGCCAGCAGCTTAGACGGGGGTCACAATGAGCAGTTCTTC

V: TRBV7-9
D: NA
size: NA
J: TRBJ1-6
CDR3: CASSLPQRGIYNSPLHF
DNA: TGTGCCAGCAGCTTACCGCAGAGGGGTATCTATAATTCACCCCTCCACTTT

V: TRBV6-5
D: NA
size: NA
J: TRBJ2-3
CDR3: CASSYSRPDTQYF
DNA: TGTGCCAGCAGTTACTCCCGCCCCGATACGCAGTATTTT